This record looks at one T cell receptor (beta chain) sequence and its context. This clone was recorded only once. Which antigen it targets is not known. Base-call qualities are not available, and no considerably larger clone is one nucleotide away. This entry belongs to a study of T cell responses to AZD1222 COVID-19 vaccine (dated by TCRdb to about 2021). Notes on the research overall: TCR sequencing covered roughly 230 trial participants: roughly 200 given two doses of AZD1222 and about 26 given two doses of MenACWY control vaccine. Enrollment into the trials was organized by age into subgroups of 18-55, 56-69 and 70-plus years, and those subgroups contained around 150, 28 and 57 TCR-sequenced participants, respectively. Summary of the overall study and its limitations: Reportedly, close to half of the unique spike-specific TCRs recognized epitopes lying outside the regions that are mutated in the B.1.351 and B.1.1.7 variants. The vaccine-associated CD4 TCRs covered the entire spike protein, and the dominant responses fell in regions 160-218 and 743-854. Participants were mostly white British, with more females than males. The authors suggested clonal diversity may have been underestimated. Conclusions about previously exposed vaccinees are limited, since just a handful of AZD1222 recipients were seropositive for SARS-CoV-2 at baseline. In the small 56-69-year group, the increase in depth fell short of significance, most likely because of low power. Because no day 14 peak-response samples were available, the repertoires could be characterized only after the peak T cell response. A significant rise in spike-specific TCR breadth and depth was observed after two AZD1222 doses relative to day 0 and relative to MenACWY recipients.

The germline V gene encodes CDR1 MNHEY and CDR2 SMNVEV (reference sequence). V lost 5 bases and J lost 5 bases; the stretch between them is 9 bases long. The CDR3 numbers 12 residues from cysteine through phenylalanine. Just the 36-base CDR3 DNA is kept, in frame starting at base 1. The CDR3 regions of human TCRbeta chains were analyzed by immunosequencing. On the study's bioinformatics: Repertoire TCRs were matched against a reference library of SARS-CoV-2-specific TCRs generated with the MIRA antigen-specificity platform. Breadth was defined as the fraction of unique TCRs that were SARS-CoV-2-associated, and depth was defined as the fraction of total T cells that were SARS-CoV-2-associated. Using the MIRA data, every spike-specific TCR was mapped to the spike region that the TCR reacted to and assigned to either a CD4 or a CD8 class. Log10-transformed breadth and depth values were compared by one-way ANOVA with Sidak's multiple comparisons tests. As stored in TCRdb, this immuneACCESS dataset retains in-frame rearrangements with V and J assigned. A fraction of the clones does not appear; measured against another copy, unresolved V genes explain less than half of the discrepancy, and the remainder lacks a known reason. V and J calls and clone size are given by that table; D and trimming were obtained from the DNA. This sample comprises 130,000 or so clones, around 90% of them detected only once. The top ten clonotypes cover about 1.9% of the sample.

Per the publication, the time point label means: about 28 days (+/-7) after the second vaccine dose. AZD1222 recipients whose second dose came at about 4 weeks and those whose second dose came at about 12 weeks were combined into one group, since spike-specific TCR depth and breadth did not differ between the two schedules. The vaccinee samples were drawn from two UK trials, COV001 and COV002, one of which was a single-blind randomized controlled phase 2/3 trial testing AZD1222 (ChAdOx1 nCoV-19) in healthy adults. For TCRbeta chain sequencing, PBMC samples from trial participants were taken at day 0 and at day 28 after the second dose.

Sample: peripheral blood, taken 28 days after the second AZD1222 dose. This receptor chain uses TRBV27 and TRBJ1-1; confidence is insufficient to name the D gene. This sequence was found in an adult who received the AZD1222 COVID-19 vaccine. The nucleotides are TGTGCCAGCAGTCCCCCGCGGACTGAAGCTTTCTTT. This yields the protein CASSPPRTEAFF.